This T cell receptor beta chain was identified in a study of Ad26.COV2.S vaccination and SARS-CoV-2 variants. Overall study: The donor belonged to the COV1001 Ad26.COV2.S trial arm. General study findings and limits: Measurement of non-spike TCR breadth gave similar results in vaccine and placebo recipients.

As concerns this clone: Its matching antigen is unknown.

Indicated treatment: roughly 19 received Ad26.COV2.S at low or high dose, single or two shots; five or six received placebo; per-sample allocation not given. Sampling took place 63 days after the first vaccine or placebo injection. This CDR3 region has 18 residues. The V and J ends lost 0 bases and 0 bases respectively, with 16 bases between them. Germline V gene lookup returns CDR1 SGHAT and CDR2 FQNNGV. Sequenced by immunoSEQ multiplex PCR; TCRdb stores in-frame clones only, minus some. The sample lists hundreds of thousands of clones; roughly 84% were seen once. The sample in question was peripheral blood, obtained in a trial of Ad26.COV2.S vaccine versus placebo. This sequence joins TRBV11-2 and TRBJ2-3; D possibly corresponds to TRBD1 (6 bases). This clonotype was obtained from a person aged 18-60 years who received the Ad26.COV2.S COVID-19 vaccine or a placebo. CDR3 loop: CASSLDPPWGQSTDTQYF. DNA for the CDR3: TGTGCCAGCAGCTTAGACCCGCCTTGGGGACAAAGCACAGATACGCAGTATTTT. Based on the CDR3 plus reference TRBV11-2 and TRBJ2-3, the full variable domain is EAGVAQSPRYKIIEKRQSVAFWCNPISGHATLYWYQQILGQGPKLLIQFQNNGVVDDSQLPKDRFSAERLKGVDSTLKIQPAKLEDSAVYLCASSLDPPWGQSTDTQYFGPGTRLTVL.